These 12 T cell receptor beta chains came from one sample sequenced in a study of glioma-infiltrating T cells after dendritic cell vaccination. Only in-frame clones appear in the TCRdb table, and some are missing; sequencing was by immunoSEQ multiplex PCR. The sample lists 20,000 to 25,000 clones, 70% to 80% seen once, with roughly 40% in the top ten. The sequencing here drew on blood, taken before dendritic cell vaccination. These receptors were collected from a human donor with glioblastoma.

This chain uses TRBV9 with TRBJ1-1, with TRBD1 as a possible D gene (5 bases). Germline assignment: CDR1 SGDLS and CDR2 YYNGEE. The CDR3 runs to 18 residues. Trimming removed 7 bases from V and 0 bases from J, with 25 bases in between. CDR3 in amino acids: CASSSRYAAGIMNTEAFF. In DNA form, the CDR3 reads TGTGCCAGCTCGAGTAGATACGCGGCAGGGATCATGAACACTGAAGCTTTCTTT.

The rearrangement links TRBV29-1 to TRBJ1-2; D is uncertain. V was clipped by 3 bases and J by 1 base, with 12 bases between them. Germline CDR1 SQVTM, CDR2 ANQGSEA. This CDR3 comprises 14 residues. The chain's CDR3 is CSVESTQLNYGYTF. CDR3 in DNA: TGCAGCGTTGAGTCCACACAGCTTAACTATGGCTACACCTTC.

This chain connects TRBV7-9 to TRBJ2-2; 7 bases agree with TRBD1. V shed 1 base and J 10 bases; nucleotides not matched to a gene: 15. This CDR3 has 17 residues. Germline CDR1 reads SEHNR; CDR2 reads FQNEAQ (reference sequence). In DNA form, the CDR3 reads TGTGCCAGCAGCTTAGTATTGGGCGCACGACAGGGCCCGGAGCTGTTTTTT. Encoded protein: CASSLVLGARQGPELFF.

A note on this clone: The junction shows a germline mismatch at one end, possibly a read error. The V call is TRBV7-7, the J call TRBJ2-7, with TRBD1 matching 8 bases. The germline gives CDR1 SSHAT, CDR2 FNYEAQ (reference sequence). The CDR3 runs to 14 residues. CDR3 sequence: CASSPGQVGYEQYF. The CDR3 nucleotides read TGTGCTAGCAGCCCGGGACAGGTCGGCTACGAGCAGTACTTC.

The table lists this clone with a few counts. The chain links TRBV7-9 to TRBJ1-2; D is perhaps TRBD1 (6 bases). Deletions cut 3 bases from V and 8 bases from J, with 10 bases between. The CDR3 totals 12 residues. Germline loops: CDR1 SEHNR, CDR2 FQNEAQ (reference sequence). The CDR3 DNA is TGTGCCAGCAGCTTTAACAGGGAAGGCTACACCTTC. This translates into CASSFNREGYTF.

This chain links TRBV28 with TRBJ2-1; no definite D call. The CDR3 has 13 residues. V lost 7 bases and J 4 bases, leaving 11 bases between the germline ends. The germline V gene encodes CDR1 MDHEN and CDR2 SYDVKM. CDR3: CASMRGGYNEQFF. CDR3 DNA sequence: TGTGCCAGCATGCGCGGTGGGTACAATGAGCAGTTCTTC.

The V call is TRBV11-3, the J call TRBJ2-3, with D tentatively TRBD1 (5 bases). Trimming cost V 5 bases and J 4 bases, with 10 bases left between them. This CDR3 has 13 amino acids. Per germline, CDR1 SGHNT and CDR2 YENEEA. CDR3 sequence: CASSLGLSDTQYF. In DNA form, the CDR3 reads TGTGCCAGCAGCCTGGGGCTTTCAGATACGCAGTATTTT. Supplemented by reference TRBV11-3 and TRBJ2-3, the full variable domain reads EAGVVQSPRYKIIEKKQPVAFWCNPISGHNTLYWYLQNLGQGPELLIRYENEEAVDDSQLPKDRFSAERLKGVDSTLKIQPAELGDSAVYLCASSLGLSDTQYFGPGTRLTVL.

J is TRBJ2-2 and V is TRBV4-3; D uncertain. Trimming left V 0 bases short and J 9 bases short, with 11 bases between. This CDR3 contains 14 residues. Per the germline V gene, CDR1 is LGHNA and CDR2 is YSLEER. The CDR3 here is CASSQDVESRELFF. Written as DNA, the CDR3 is TGCGCCAGCAGCCAAGATGTGGAGAGCCGGGAGCTGTTTTTT.

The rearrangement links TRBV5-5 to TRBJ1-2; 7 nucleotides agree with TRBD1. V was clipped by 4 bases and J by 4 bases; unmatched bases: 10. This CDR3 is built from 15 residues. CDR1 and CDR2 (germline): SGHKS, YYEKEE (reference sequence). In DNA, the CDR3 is TGTGCCAGCAGCATCGGGACAGCAAATACCTATGGCTACACCTTC. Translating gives CASSIGTANTYGYTF.

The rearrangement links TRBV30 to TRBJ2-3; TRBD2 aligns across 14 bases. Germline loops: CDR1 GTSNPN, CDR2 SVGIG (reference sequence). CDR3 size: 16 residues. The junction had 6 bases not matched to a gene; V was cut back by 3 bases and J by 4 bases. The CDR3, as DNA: TGTGCCTGGAGGAGACTAGCGGGAGGGGCGGCAGATACGCAGTATTTT. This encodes CAWRRLAGGAADTQYF.

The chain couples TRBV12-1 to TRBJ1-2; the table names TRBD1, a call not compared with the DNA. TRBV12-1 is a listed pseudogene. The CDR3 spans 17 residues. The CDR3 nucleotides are TGTGCCAGCATCCCCCCGGGACAGGGGGCTGTTGGCTATGGCTACACCTTC. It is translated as CASIPPGQGAVGYGYTF.

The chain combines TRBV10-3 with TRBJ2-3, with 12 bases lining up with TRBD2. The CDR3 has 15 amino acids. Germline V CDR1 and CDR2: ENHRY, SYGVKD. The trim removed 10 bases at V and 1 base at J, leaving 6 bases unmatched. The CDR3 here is CASTGTSGRTDTQYF. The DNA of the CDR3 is TGTGCCAGCACCGGGACTAGCGGGCGCACAGATACGCAGTATTTT.